These 27 T cell receptor beta chains share one sample of origin, sequenced in a study of vaccination effects on CD4 cells after COVID-19. TCRdb keeps only in-frame clones here, not all; method: immunoSEQ multiplex PCR. Among under 55,000 clones listed, 79% were seen once. Sequencing followed a ViraFEST assay step that expanded antigen-specific CD4+ T cells with viral peptide pools. It was after more than nine days of culture that CD4+ T cells were isolated. None of these healthy vaccinees had been infected with SARS-CoV-2 before vaccination. Antigen specificity for these receptors is unknown. Here the sequenced sample was CD4+ T cells from PBMCs cultured with HCoV-OC43 spike peptides, taken before COVID-19 vaccination. Subset of the sample: HCoV-OC43 spike overlapping peptide pool stimulation. These receptors were collected from a human donor who received a COVID-19 vaccine.

The DNA for the CDR3 is TGTGCCAGCAGCTTAGACAGCGGGGGGGCAAAGACCCAGTACTTC. Its protein product is CASSLDSGGAKTQYF. The chain joins TRBV7-2 to TRBJ2-5, with 10 bases matching TRBD2. CDR1 is SGHTA, CDR2 FQGNSA, per germline. The CDR3 length is 15 residues. V shed 1 base and J 6 bases; nucleotides not matched to a gene: 5.

The V call is TRBV27, the J call TRBJ2-2, with 8 bases lining up with TRBD1. CDR3 length: 16 amino acids. J gave up 6 bases and V 5 bases, and 11 bases lay outside the gene matches. The germline V gene has CDR1 MNHEY and CDR2 SMNVEV (reference sequence). As DNA, the CDR3 is TGTGCCAGCAGTCCCCCTTGGGCAGGGGGCCCCGGGGAGCTGTTTTTT. Protein sequence: CASSPPWAGGPGELFF.

The rearrangement uses TRBV14 and TRBJ2-7, with 7 nucleotides matching TRBD1. Germline V gene lookup returns CDR1 SGHDN and CDR2 FVKESK. V trimming: 2 bases; J trimming: 7 bases; junction bases outside the gene matches: 8. CDR3 size: 14 residues. CDR3 sequence reads: CASSQTTGSWEQYV. CDR3 bases: TGTGCCAGCAGCCAAACGACAGGGTCTTGGGAGCAGTACGTC.

The CDR3 sequence: CASRDYEQYV. Written as DNA, the CDR3 is TGTGCCAGCAGGGACTACGAGCAGTACGTC. This rearrangement joins TRBV6-4 to TRBJ2-7; no definite D call. Per germline, CDR1 MRHNA and CDR2 SNTAGT. The CDR3 covers 10 residues.

The V call is TRBV30, the J call TRBJ1-1; D not resolved. V was shortened by 0 bases and J by 6 bases, with 11 bases between the two germline ends. CDR1 is GTSNPN and CDR2 is SVGIG in the germline V gene (reference sequence). There are 13 residues in the CDR3. For the CDR3, the DNA is TGTGCCTGGAGTGTGTCCGTACCCGCTGAAGCTTTCTTT. This sequence encodes CAWSVSVPAEAFF.

The rearrangement links TRBV4-1 to TRBJ2-7; 8 positions match TRBD1. With 4 bases clipped from V and 4 bases from J, the junction kept 9 bases outside the gene matches. Germline-derived CDR1 and CDR2 are MGHRA and YSYEKL. The CDR3 consists of 15 residues. CDR3: CASSLGTGRTYEQYV. For the CDR3, the DNA is TGCGCCAGCAGCCTCGGGACAGGCCGAACGTACGAGCAGTACGTC.

DNA of the CDR3: TGTGCCAGCTCACCCGAGCTGCTTATGAACACTGAAGCTTTCTTT. Translating it yields CASSPELLMNTEAFF. The rearrangement joins TRBV18 to TRBJ1-1; no firm D call. Germline lookup yields CDR1 KGHSH and CDR2 LQKENI. The V and J ends lost 3 bases and 0 bases respectively, with 11 bases between them. The CDR3 runs to 15 residues.

V is TRBV11-2 and J is TRBJ1-2; weak D call: TRBD1 (5 bases). Germline V lookup: CDR1 SGHAT, CDR2 FQNNGV. This CDR3 is built from 16 residues. The germline V and J ends were trimmed by 0 bases and 3 bases, with 14 bases remaining between them. The CDR3: CASSLERTRFYYGYTF. CDR3 bases: TGTGCCAGCAGCTTAGAACGGACACGGTTCTACTATGGCTACACCTTC.

The genes are TRBV7-2 and TRBJ1-6; TRBD1 is a possible D gene (6 bases). This CDR3 spans 14 amino acids. V was pared by 5 bases and J by 8 bases, with 13 bases between. Germline CDR1 SGHTA, CDR2 FQGNSA. CDR3 DNA: TGTGCCAGCAGCCCCGACAGGCGGTATTCACCCCTCCACTTT. It yields the protein CASSPDRRYSPLHF.

The chain joins TRBV30 to TRBJ2-5; 7 bases line up with TRBD2. CDR3 length: 17 amino acids. The germline V gene encodes CDR1 GTSNPN and CDR2 SVGIG (reference sequence). The trim removed 3 bases at V and 6 bases at J, leaving 19 bases unmatched. The CDR3 coding sequence is TGTGCCTGGAGAGACAAATCTAGGACTAGGCTTCTCCAGACCCAGTACTTC. Amino acid sequence: CAWRDKSRTRLLQTQYF. The full variable domain, its missing parts supplied by reference TRBV30 and TRBJ2-5, is SQTIHQWPATLVQPVGSPLSLECTVEGTSNPNLYWYRQAAGRGLQLLFYSVGIGQISSEVPQNLSASRPQDRQFILSSKKLLLSDSGFYLCAWRDKSRTRLLQTQYFGPGTRLLVL.

The chain employs TRBV3-1 (or the pseudogene TRBV3-2) and TRBJ2-5; 13 nucleotides line up with TRBD2. The CDR3 is 16 amino acids. V lost 5 bases, J lost 1 base, and 4 bases stayed unmatched. CDR1 is LGHDT, CDR2 YNNKEL, per germline (reference sequence). In DNA form, the CDR3 reads TGTGCCAGCAGCAAAGGACTAGCGGGGGCCCAAGAGACCCAGTACTTC. As protein: CASSKGLAGAQETQYF.

The chain uses TRBV9 and TRBJ1-1; D unclear. The length of the CDR3 is 12 residues. Trimming pared 6 bases from V and 2 bases from J, leaving 8 bases between. CDR1 is SGDLS and CDR2 is YYNGEE in the germline V gene. CDR3 DNA sequence: TGTGCCAGCAAACCTATAAACACTGAAGCTTTCTTT. It translates to CASKPINTEAFF.

This chain links TRBV5-1 with TRBJ2-7; D is possibly TRBD1 or TRBD2 (5 bases each). The V gene lost 4 bases and the J gene lost 5 bases, with 13 bases spanning the gap. The CDR3 totals 13 residues. Germline CDR1 SGHRS, CDR2 YFSETQ. CDR3 coding DNA: TGCGCCAGCAGCCCGGGACCGAACGACGAGCAGTACGTC. The encoded protein is CASSPGPNDEQYV.

In DNA form, the CDR3 reads TGCGCCAGCAGCTTGGGGGCAGGGGAGACGGAGACCCAGTACTTC. It is translated as CASSLGAGETETQYF. V and J are TRBV5-1 and TRBJ2-5, with D possibly matching TRBD1 (6 bases). CDR1 is SGHRS, CDR2 YFSETQ, per germline. The CDR3 extends over 15 amino acids. V was trimmed by 0 bases and J by 5 bases, leaving 14 bases between them.

The chain employs TRBV6-4 and TRBJ2-2, with 9 nucleotides matching TRBD1. The length of the CDR3 is 17 residues. Germline-derived CDR1 and CDR2 are MRHNA and SNTAGT. After removal of 5 bases from V and 4 bases from J, the junction contained 11 bases not matched to a gene. The CDR3 DNA is TGTGCCAGCAGTCCAAGCCCGGGACAGGGCAGCACCGGGGAGCTGTTTTTT. It translates to CASSPSPGQGSTGELFF.

This clone was seen a few times. The V call is TRBV2, the J call TRBJ1-5; D not resolved. With 4 bases removed from V and 4 bases from J, the gap between germline ends came to 8 bases. The CDR3 spans 13 residues. Germline assignment: CDR1 SNHLY and CDR2 FYNNEI. The CDR3 DNA sequence: TGTGCCAGCAGTGCCTCCCGGAATCAGCCCCAGCATTTT. Translating gives CASSASRNQPQHF.

This chain links TRBV6-5 with TRBJ1-2, with D unresolved. Germline-derived CDR1 and CDR2 are MNHEY and SVGAGI. Trimming cost V 3 bases and J 5 bases, with 13 bases left between them. The CDR3 contains 14 residues. The CDR3 loop is CASSYVPLFYGYTF. Written as DNA, the CDR3 is TGTGCCAGCAGTTATGTCCCCTTGTTTTATGGCTACACCTTC.

For the CDR3, the DNA is TGCACCAGCAGCCAAGATCTTCCGGCCAGGACAGGGGAGGGCACTGAAGCTTTCTTT. Protein sequence: CTSSQDLPARTGEGTEAFF. The chain joins TRBV1 to TRBJ1-1; TRBD1, the D gene given by the table, was not confirmed from the DNA. TRBV1 is a recognized pseudogene. CDR3 length: 19 amino acids.

V usage is TRBV27 and J usage is TRBJ2-1; D uncertain. V lost 5 bases, J lost 4 bases, and 15 bases lay in between. This CDR3 comprises 15 residues. The germline V gene has CDR1 MNHEY and CDR2 SMNVEV (reference sequence). The CDR3 sequence is CASSPSGPFYNEQFF. The CDR3 DNA sequence: TGTGCCAGCAGTCCTTCCGGACCCTTTTACAATGAGCAGTTCTTC.

The chain joins TRBV6-6 to TRBJ2-4, with TRBD1 matching over 7 bases. Germline V gives CDR1 MNHNY, CDR2 SVGAGI (reference sequence). This CDR3 comprises 16 residues. V lost 6 bases and J lost 0; bases outside the gene matches: 8. The CDR3 nucleotides are TGTGCCAGCAGCTCCCAGGGGGTGGTAGCCAAAAACATTCAGTACTTC. It codes for CASSSQGVVAKNIQYF.

The genes are TRBV2 and TRBJ2-7; 11 bases are a match to TRBD1. Per germline, CDR1 SNHLY and CDR2 FYNNEI. The V segment lost 5 bases and the J segment 2 bases; nucleotides outside the gene matches: 5. The CDR3 runs 15 residues. In nucleotides, the CDR3 is TGTGCCAGCAGTCCGGACAGGGGGCCTACCTACGAGCAGTACGTC. It specifies CASSPDRGPTYEQYV.

The rearrangement uses TRBV13 and TRBJ2-1, with 11 nucleotides matching TRBD2. The J segment lost 4 bases and the V segment lost 1 base, leaving 24 bases of the junction unmatched. Looked up from germline, CDR1 is PRHDT and CDR2 is FYEKMQ (reference sequence). The CDR3 spans 23 residues. CDR3 nucleotides: TGTGCCAGCAGCTTAGTAGTGAACAGACAGGGCACTAGCGGGGGCCAGAAATACAATGAGCAGTTCTTC. It codes for CASSLVVNRQGTSGGQKYNEQFF.

This chain connects TRBV24-1 to TRBJ2-1; TRBD2 might be the D (5 bases). Per germline, CDR1 KGHDR and CDR2 SFDVKD. The length of the CDR3 is 11 residues. Trimming took 10 bases from V and 5 from J, leaving 8 bases between them. Here the CDR3 reads CATEGNNEQFF. The CDR3 DNA reads as TGTGCCACTGAGGGAAACAATGAGCAGTTCTTC.

The J gene is TRBJ1-1, the V gene TRBV5-1, with D perhaps matching TRBD1 (5 bases). Germline values: CDR1 SGHRS, CDR2 YFSETQ. The CDR3 consists of 13 residues. Trimming took off 4 bases at V and 0 bases at J, with 7 bases between the two ends. For the CDR3, the DNA is TGCGCCAGCAGCCGACAGTTGAACACTGAAGCTTTCTTT. It translates to CASSRQLNTEAFF.

V usage is TRBV2 and J usage is TRBJ1-2; D is undetermined. CDR1 and CDR2 from the germline V gene are SNHLY and FYNNEI. This CDR3 comprises 11 residues. V lost 2 bases, J lost 13 bases, and 11 bases lay in between. CDR3 residues: CASSERGPTTF. CDR3 nucleotide sequence: TGTGCCAGCAGTGAACGAGGCCCGACCACCTTC.

The chain employs TRBV7-2 and TRBJ1-1, with a possible D match to TRBD1 (5 bases). The germline V gene has CDR1 SGHTA and CDR2 FQGNSA. The CDR3 consists of 12 residues. V lost 1 base to trimming and J lost 12 bases, with 12 bases between them. CDR3 bases: TGTGCCAGCAGCTTAGACAAGGGGAAATCTTTCTTT. Encoded protein: CASSLDKGKSFF.

The rearrangement links TRBV7-2 to TRBJ1-6; D unresolved. V was shortened by 5 bases and J by 0 bases, with 14 bases between the two germline ends. This CDR3 spans 17 amino acids. Germline V gene sequence: CDR1 SGHTA, CDR2 FQGNSA. CDR3 in amino acids: CASSLSYSSSYNSPLHF. Here the CDR3 DNA reads TGTGCCAGCAGCCTTTCTTACAGCAGCTCCTATAATTCACCCCTCCACTTT.